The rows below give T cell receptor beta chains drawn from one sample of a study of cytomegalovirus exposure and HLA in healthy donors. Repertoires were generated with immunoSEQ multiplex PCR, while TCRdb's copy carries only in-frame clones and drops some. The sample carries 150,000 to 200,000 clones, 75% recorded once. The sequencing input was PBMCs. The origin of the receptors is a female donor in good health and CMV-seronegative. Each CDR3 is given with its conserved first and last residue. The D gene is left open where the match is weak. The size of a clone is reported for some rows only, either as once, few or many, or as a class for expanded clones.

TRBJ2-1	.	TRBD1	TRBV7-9	TGTGCCAGCAGCTTAGCCGACAGGGGCTCCTACAATGAGCAGTTCTTC	CASSLADRGSYNEQFF
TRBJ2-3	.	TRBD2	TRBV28	TGTGCCAGCAGACCAGCGGGAGGGGCAGATACGCAGTATTTT	CASRPAGGADTQYF
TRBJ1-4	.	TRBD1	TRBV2	TGTGCCAGCAGTGCTGGACAGGGAGGGGGATATGAAAAACTGTTTTTT	CASSAGQGGGYEKLFF
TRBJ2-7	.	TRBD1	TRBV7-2	TGTGCCAGCAGCTTAACCCGGACAGGGGGCTACGAGCAGTACTTC	CASSLTRTGGYEQYF
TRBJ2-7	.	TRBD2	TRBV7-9	TGTGCCAGCAGCCCAAAGCGGGATCCAACCTACGAGCAGTACTTC	CASSPKRDPTYEQYF
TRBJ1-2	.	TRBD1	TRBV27	TGTGCCAGCACCCTGGTCACAGGGGGGAACTATGGCTACACCTTC	CASTLVTGGNYGYTF
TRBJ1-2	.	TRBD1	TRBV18	TGTGCCAGCTCACCTGTGGACAGGGGTGGCTACACCTTC	CASSPVDRGGYTF
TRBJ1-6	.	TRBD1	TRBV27	TGTGCCAGCAGTTGGACAGGCTTCTCCTATAATTCACCCCTCCACTTT	CASSWTGFSYNSPLHF
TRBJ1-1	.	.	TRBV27	TGTGCCAGCCAAATCGGGGTCCCTCCTGAAGCTTTCTTT	CASQIGVPPEAFF
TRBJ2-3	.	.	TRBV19	TGTGCCAGTAGTCGGGACTCCACAGATACGCAGTATTTT	CASSRDSTDTQYF
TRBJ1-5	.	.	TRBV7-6	TGTGCCAGCACCCCGCCCCGGGGCAATCAGCCCCAGCATTTT	CASTPPRGNQPQHF
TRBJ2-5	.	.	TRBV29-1	TGCAGCGTTGAATCCCGCAGCCAAGAGACCCAGTACTTC	CSVESRSQETQYF
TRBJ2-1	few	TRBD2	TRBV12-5	TGTGCTAGTGCAAAATGGACTAGCGGACTCAATGAGCAGTTCTTC	CASAKWTSGLNEQFF
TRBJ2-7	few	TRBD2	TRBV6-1	TGTGCCAGCAGTGAACGACTAGCGGGTGGGTACGAGCAGTACTTC	CASSERLAGGYEQYF
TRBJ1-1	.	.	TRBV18	TGTGCCAGCTCACCTCGGATGGGGGGGACTGAAGCTTTCTTT	CASSPRMGGTEAFF
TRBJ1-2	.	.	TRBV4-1	TGCGCCAGCAGCCAAGTAGGATGGACAGACGGCTACACCTTC	CASSQVGWTDGYTF
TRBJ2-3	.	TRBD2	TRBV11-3	TGTGCCAGCAGCACCGGGACTAGCGGGAGCACAGATACGCAGTATTTT	CASSTGTSGSTDTQYF
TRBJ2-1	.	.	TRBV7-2	TGTGCCAGCAGCTACGGGCGGGTCAATGAGCAGTTCTTC	CASSYGRVNEQFF
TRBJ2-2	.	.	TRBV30	TGTGCCTGGAGGGTCGGGGCCGGGGAGCTGTTTTTT	CAWRVGAGELFF
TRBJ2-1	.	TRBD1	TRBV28	TGTGCCAGCAGTTTAGTTGACAGGGGGACTGAGCAGTTCTTC	CASSLVDRGTEQFF
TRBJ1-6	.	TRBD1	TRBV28	TGTGCCAGCACCCCAGGACAGGCCCAAGCTTCCCTCCACTTT	CASTPGQAQASLHF
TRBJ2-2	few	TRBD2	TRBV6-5	TGTGCCAGCAGTTTGGCCGGGACTAAAGGGGCCGGGGAGCTGTTTTTT	CASSLAGTKGAGELFF
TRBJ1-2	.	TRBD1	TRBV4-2	TGTGCCAGCAGCCAGGGGGGGGACAGGGGGAAAGGCTACACCTTC	CASSQGGDRGKGYTF
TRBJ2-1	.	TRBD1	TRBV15	TGTGCCACTATCAAAGGGGACAGTGGGTACAATGAGCAGTTCTTC	CATIKGDSGYNEQFF
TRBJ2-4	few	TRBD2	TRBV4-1	TGCGCCAGCAGCCAAGATAGGCCTAGCGGGGGCCAAAACAGTCAGTACTTC	CASSQDRPSGGQNSQYF
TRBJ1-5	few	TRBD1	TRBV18	TGTGCCAGCTCGCCTGACAGGGGGGGTCAGCCCCAGCATTTT	CASSPDRGGQPQHF